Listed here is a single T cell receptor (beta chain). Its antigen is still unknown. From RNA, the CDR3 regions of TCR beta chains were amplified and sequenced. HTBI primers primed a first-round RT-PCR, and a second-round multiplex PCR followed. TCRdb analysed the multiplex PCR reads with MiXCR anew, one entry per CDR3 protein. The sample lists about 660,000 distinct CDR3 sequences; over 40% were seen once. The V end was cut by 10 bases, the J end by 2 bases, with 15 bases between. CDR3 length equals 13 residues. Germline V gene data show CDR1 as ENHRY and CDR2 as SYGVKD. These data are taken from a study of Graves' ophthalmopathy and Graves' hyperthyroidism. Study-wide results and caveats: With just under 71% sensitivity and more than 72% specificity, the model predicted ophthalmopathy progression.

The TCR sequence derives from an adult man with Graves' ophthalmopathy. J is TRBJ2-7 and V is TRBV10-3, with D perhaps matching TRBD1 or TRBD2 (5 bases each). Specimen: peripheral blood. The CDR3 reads CASNPRGPYEQYF. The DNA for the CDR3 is TGTGCCAGCAACCCTAGGGGACCCTACGAGCAGTACTTC.